This T cell receptor beta chain was captured by sequencing in a study of follicular helper T cells after annual influenza vaccination. Study results and caveats: For non-cTfh compartments, undersampling could not be ruled out. ICOS+CD38+ cTfh clonality change tracked circulating plasmablast frequency change. Just about 10-22% of cells analyzed had recovered productive TCRB sequences.

Of note for this clone: Its antigen is undetermined.

As for time point: 2015-2016 season, 7 days after influenza vaccination. The CDR3 totals 13 residues. Looked up from germline, CDR1 is SGHRS and CDR2 is YFSETQ. Trimming stripped 4 bases from V and 2 bases from J, with 8 bases between. Measured with immunoSEQ multiplex PCR; TCRdb has only the in-frame clones, and not every one. The sample has 8,000 to 13,000 clones, over 80% seen once. This sequence joins TRBV5-1 and TRBJ2-3; no reliable D call. This sequence was found in an adult who received the influenza vaccine. Source: CXCR5- memory CD4+ T cells sorted from blood, taken 7 days after influenza vaccination. This chain's CDR3 is CASSTYITDTQYF. The CDR3 coding sequence is TGCGCCAGCAGCACCTACATCACAGATACGCAGTATTTT.